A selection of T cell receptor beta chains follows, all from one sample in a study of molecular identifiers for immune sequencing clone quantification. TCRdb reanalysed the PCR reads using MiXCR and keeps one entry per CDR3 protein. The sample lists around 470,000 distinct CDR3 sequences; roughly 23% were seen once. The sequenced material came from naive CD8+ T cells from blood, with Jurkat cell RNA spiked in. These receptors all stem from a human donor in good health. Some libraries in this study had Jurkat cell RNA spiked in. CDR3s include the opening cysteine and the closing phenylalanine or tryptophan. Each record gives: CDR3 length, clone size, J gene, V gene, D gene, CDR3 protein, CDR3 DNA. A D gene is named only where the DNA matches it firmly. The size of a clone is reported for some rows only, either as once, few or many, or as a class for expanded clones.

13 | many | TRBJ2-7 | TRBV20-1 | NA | CSARDGTPYEQYF | TGCAGTGCCCGGGATGGGACACCGTACGAGCAGTACTTC
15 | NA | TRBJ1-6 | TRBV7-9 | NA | CASSLVLGYNSPLHF | TGTGCCAGCAGCTTAGTCCTCGGATACAATTCACCCCTCCACTTT
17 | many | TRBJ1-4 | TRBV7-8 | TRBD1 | CASSSDSGTGPNEKLFF | TGTGCCAGCAGCTCCGATTCTGGGACAGGGCCGAATGAAAAACTGTTTTTT
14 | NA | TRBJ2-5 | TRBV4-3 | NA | CAGSQYTVGETQYF | TGCGCCGGCAGCCAATACACGGTCGGGGAGACCCAGTACTTC
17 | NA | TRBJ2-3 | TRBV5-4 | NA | CASSQNLLTARTDTQYF | TGTGCCAGCAGCCAAAACCTACTGACAGCTCGCACAGATACGCAGTATTTT
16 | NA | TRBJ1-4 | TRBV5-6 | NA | CASSWTAFSGTEKLFF | TGTGCCAGCAGCTGGACCGCTTTCTCCGGGACAGAAAAACTGTTTTTT
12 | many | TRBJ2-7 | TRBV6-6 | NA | CASSYSRLEQYF | TGTGCCAGCAGTTACTCAAGACTAGAGCAGTACTTC
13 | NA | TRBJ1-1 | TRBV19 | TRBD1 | CASSHRDRPAAFF | TGTGCCAGTAGTCACAGGGACAGGCCGGCCGCTTTCTTT
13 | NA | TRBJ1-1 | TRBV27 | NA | CASSYQGASEAFF | TGTGCCAGCAGTTATCAGGGCGCGTCTGAAGCTTTCTTT
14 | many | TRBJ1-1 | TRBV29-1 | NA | CSVEPVGFGTEAFF | TGCAGCGTTGAACCGGTGGGGTTCGGCACTGAAGCTTTCTTT
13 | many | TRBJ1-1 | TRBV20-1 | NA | CSAGGELNTEAFF | TGCAGTGCTGGAGGGGAGCTGAACACTGAAGCTTTCTTT
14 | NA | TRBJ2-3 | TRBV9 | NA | CASSFDSHTDTQYF | TGTGCCAGCAGCTTCGACTCGCACACAGATACGCAGTATTTT
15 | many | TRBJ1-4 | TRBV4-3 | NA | CASSQYTSTNEKLFF | TGCGCCAGCAGCCAGTACACCTCAACTAATGAAAAACTGTTTTTT
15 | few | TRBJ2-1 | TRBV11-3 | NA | CASSLGSGRDNEQFF | TGTGCCAGCAGCTTAGGTTCGGGTAGGGACAATGAGCAGTTCTTC
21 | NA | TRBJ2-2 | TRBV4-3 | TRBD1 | CASSQDPGTGIFDPNTGELFF | TGCGCCAGCAGCCAAGACCCCGGGACAGGGATTTTTGACCCGAACACCGGGGAGCTGTTTTTT
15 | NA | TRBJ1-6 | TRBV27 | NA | CASSYQASYNSPLHF | TGTGCCAGCAGTTATCAGGCGTCCTATAATTCACCCCTCCACTTT
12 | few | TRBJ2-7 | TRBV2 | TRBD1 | CAGWQGAYEQYF | TGTGCCGGGTGGCAGGGGGCCTACGAGCAGTACTTC
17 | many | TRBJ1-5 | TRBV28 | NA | CASSFPQTGRSNQPQHF | TGTGCCAGCAGTTTCCCACAGACAGGCCGGAGCAATCAGCCCCAGCATTTT
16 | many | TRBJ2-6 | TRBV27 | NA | CASSTMTVSGANVLTF | TGTGCCAGCAGTACGATGACAGTCTCTGGGGCCAACGTCCTGACTTTC
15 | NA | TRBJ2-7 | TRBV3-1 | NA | CASSQDQTSSYEQYF | TGTGCCAGCAGCCAGGACCAGACTAGCTCCTACGAGCAGTACTTC
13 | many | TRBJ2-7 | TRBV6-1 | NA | CASSDYRVYEQYF | TGTGCCAGCAGTGATTACAGGGTCTACGAGCAGTACTTC
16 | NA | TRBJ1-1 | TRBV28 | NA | CASSGPRRRMNTEAFF | TGTGCCAGCAGTGGGCCCCGACGGCGCATGAACACTGAAGCTTTCTTT
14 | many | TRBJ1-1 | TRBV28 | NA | CASSAGVLNTEAFF | TGTGCCAGCAGTGCAGGGGTCCTGAACACTGAAGCTTTCTTT
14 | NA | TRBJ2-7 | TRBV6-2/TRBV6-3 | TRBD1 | CASSYGDRAPERYF | TGTGCCAGCAGTTACGGGGACAGGGCACCCGAGCGGTACTTC
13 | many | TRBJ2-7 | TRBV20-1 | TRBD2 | CSAYGLAGYEQYF | TGCAGTGCCTATGGACTAGCGGGGTACGAGCAGTACTTC
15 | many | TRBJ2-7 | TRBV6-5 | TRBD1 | CASSYQGQGDYEQYF | TGTGCCAGCAGTTACCAGGGTCAGGGGGACTACGAGCAGTACTTC
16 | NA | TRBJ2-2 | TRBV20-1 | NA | CSARDPAGIEAGELFF | TGCAGTGCTAGAGATCCCGCAGGGATAGAGGCCGGGGAGCTGTTTTTT
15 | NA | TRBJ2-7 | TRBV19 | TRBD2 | CASSTTRDYLYERYF | TGTGCCAGTAGTACGACTAGGGACTACCTGTACGAGCGGTACTTC
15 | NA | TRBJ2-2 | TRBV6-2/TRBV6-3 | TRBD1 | CASSELTGGTGELFF | TGTGCCAGCAGCGAGCTTACAGGGGGAACCGGGGAGCTGTTTTTT
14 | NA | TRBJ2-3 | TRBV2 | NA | CASSVPSSTDTQYF | TGTGCCAGCAGTGTTCCCTCTAGCACAGATACGCAGTATTTT
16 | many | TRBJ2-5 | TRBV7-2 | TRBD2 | CASSLARAGDAETQYF | TGTGCCAGCAGCTTAGCCAGGGCGGGAGATGCGGAGACCCAGTACTTC
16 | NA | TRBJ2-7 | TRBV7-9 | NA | CASSSSTGDSSYEQYF | TGTGCCAGCAGCTCAAGTACAGGAGACAGCTCCTACGAGCAGTACTTC
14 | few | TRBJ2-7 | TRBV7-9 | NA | CASSFHGSRYEQYF | TGTGCCAGCAGCTTTCACGGGAGTAGGTACGAGCAGTACTTC
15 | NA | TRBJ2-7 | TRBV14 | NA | CASSQGPGEDYEQYF | TGTGCCAGCAGCCAAGGTCCAGGGGAAGACTACGAGCAGTACTTC
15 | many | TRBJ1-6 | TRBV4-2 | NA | CASSREAREGSPLHF | TGTGCCAGCAGCCGGGAGGCTCGGGAGGGGTCACCCCTCCACTTT
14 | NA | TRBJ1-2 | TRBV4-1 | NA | CASSQAEGNYGYTF | TGCGCCAGCAGCCAAGCGGAGGGAAACTATGGCTACACCTTC
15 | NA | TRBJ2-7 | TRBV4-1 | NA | CASSQEPAPTAEQYF | TGCGCCAGCAGCCAAGAGCCAGCACCCACAGCCGAGCAGTACTTC
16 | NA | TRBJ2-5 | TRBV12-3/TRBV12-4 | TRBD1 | CASSLIGTGHQETQYF | TGTGCCAGCAGTTTAATTGGGACAGGCCATCAAGAGACCCAGTACTTC
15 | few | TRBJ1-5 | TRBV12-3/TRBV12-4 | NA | CASTTAGLSNQPQHF | TGTGCCAGCACCACGGCCGGGCTTAGCAATCAGCCCCAGCATTTT
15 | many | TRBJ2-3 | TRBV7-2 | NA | CASSLLVGSTDTQYF | TGTGCCAGCAGCTTACTGGTCGGGAGCACAGATACGCAGTATTTT
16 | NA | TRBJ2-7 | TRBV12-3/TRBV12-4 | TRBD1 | CASTPRPGTGLYKQYF | TGTGCCAGCACCCCCCGCCCGGGGACAGGGTTATACAAGCAGTACTTC
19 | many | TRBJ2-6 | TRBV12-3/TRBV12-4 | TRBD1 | CASSLAAGTGGYGANVLTF | TGTGCCAGCAGTTTAGCCGCAGGGACAGGGGGCTATGGGGCCAACGTCCTGACTTTC
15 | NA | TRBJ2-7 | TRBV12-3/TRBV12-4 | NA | CASSFHRDLRGEQYF | TGTGCCAGCAGTTTTCATCGGGACCTACGGGGCGAGCAGTACTTC
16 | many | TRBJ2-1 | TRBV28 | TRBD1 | CASRQPGQGPYNEQFF | TGTGCCAGCAGGCAACCGGGACAGGGTCCCTACAATGAGCAGTTCTTC
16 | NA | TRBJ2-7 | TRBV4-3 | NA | CASSQDRQGFFYEQYF | TGCGCCAGCAGCCAAGACCGGCAGGGCTTCTTCTACGAGCAGTACTTC
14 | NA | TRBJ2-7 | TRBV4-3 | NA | CASSPHRGFYEQYF | TGCGCCAGCAGCCCCCACAGAGGGTTTTACGAGCAGTACTTC
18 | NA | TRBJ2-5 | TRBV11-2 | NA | CASSLGGVIRGPQETQYF | TGTGCCAGCAGCTTAGGCGGCGTAATTCGGGGTCCACAAGAGACCCAGTACTTC